This TCR beta chain was captured by sequencing in a study of blood T cell repertoires in COVID-19. Sequencing used immunoSEQ multiplex PCR; TCRdb keeps in-frame clones, though not all of them. The sample includes about 260,000 clones, over 70% of them seen just once. The germline V and J ends were trimmed by 5 bases and 4 bases, with 6 bases remaining between them. Germline assignment: CDR1 WSHSY and CDR2 SAAADI. The CDR3 extends over 12 amino acids. The sample comprised peripheral blood. The TCR originated in a woman between 40 and 50 years old who had recovered from COVID-19. This chain joins TRBV10-2 and TRBJ2-1; D remains unclear. The CDR3 nucleotides read TGCGCCAGCAGTCCCCAGTACAATGAGCAGTTCTTC. Translating it yields CASSPQYNEQFF.